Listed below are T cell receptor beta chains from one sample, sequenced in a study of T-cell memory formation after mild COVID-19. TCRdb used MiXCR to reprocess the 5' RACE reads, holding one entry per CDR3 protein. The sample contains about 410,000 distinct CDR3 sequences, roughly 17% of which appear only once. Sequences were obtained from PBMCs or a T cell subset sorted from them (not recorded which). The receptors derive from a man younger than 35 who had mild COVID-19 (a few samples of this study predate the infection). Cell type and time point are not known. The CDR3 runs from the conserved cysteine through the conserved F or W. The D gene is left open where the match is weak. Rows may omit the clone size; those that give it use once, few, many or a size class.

DNA: TGTGCCAGCACCGGACAGGGCACAGATACGCAGTATTTT; CDR3: CASTGQGTDTQYF; length: 13; D: TRBD1; V: TRBV6-5; J: TRBJ2-3; size: few
DNA: TGTGCCAGCAGTGAAGGACAGAGCACAGATACGCAGTATTTT; CDR3: CASSEGQSTDTQYF; length: 14; D: NA; V: TRBV6-2/TRBV6-3; J: TRBJ2-3; size: NA
DNA: TGTGCCAGCAGCTTACAAAGGGGATGGACCGGGGAGCTGTTTTTT; CDR3: CASSLQRGWTGELFF; length: 15; D: NA; V: TRBV7-6; J: TRBJ2-2; size: few
DNA: TGTGCCAGCAGCTTCCCGGCTAGCGGGGCTAGCACAGATACGCAGTATTTT; CDR3: CASSFPASGASTDTQYF; length: 17; D: TRBD2; V: TRBV7-8; J: TRBJ2-3; size: few
DNA: TGTGCCAGCAGTGGGCTAGCGGGTCACACCGGGGAGCTGTTTTTT; CDR3: CASSGLAGHTGELFF; length: 15; D: TRBD2; V: TRBV2; J: TRBJ2-2; size: NA
DNA: TGTGCCAGCAGCCAAGATACCCAGGGGGACACTGAAGCTTTCTTT; CDR3: CASSQDTQGDTEAFF; length: 15; D: TRBD1; V: TRBV14; J: TRBJ1-1; size: NA
DNA: TGTGCCAGCAGCTTAGTCGCCTCTACGGACACAGTGAATCAGCCCCAGCATTTT; CDR3: CASSLVASTDTVNQPQHF; length: 18; D: NA; V: TRBV7-2; J: TRBJ1-5; size: NA
DNA: TGCAGTGCTAGTATAGGGACTGTTCGCACTGAAGCTTTCTTT; CDR3: CSASIGTVRTEAFF; length: 14; D: NA; V: TRBV20-1; J: TRBJ1-1; size: NA
DNA: TGTGCCAGCAGTGACAAATTGGGCGCGTTTATCAATGAGCAGTTCTTC; CDR3: CASSDKLGAFINEQFF; length: 16; D: NA; V: TRBV2; J: TRBJ2-1; size: few
DNA: TGTGCCAGCAGTCGTAGCGGGGTGATCACAGATACGCAGTATTTT; CDR3: CASSRSGVITDTQYF; length: 15; D: TRBD2; V: TRBV13; J: TRBJ2-3; size: few
DNA: TGCAGCGCTGAGGACAGGGGATACGATCAGTACTTC; CDR3: CSAEDRGYDQYF; length: 12; D: TRBD1; V: TRBV29-1; J: TRBJ2-7; size: few
DNA: TGCAGTGTGGGGATGCGGGTTGAAGCTTTCTTT; CDR3: CSVGMRVEAFF; length: 11; D: NA; V: TRBV20-1; J: TRBJ1-1; size: once
DNA: TGTGCCAGCTCGGCCGACAGACACACTGAAGCTTTCTTT; CDR3: CASSADRHTEAFF; length: 13; D: NA; V: TRBV18; J: TRBJ1-1; size: few
DNA: TGTGCCAGCAGTTACTCGACCAGGGGCTGGGCAGATACGCAGTATTTT; CDR3: CASSYSTRGWADTQYF; length: 16; D: NA; V: TRBV6-5; J: TRBJ2-3; size: NA
DNA: TGTGCCAGCAGCGCTTTCGGGACCCGAGAGACCCAGTACTTC; CDR3: CASSAFGTRETQYF; length: 14; D: NA; V: TRBV9; J: TRBJ2-5; size: NA
DNA: TGTGCCAGCAGTCCGACTATATACCAAGAGACCCAGTACTTC; CDR3: CASSPTIYQETQYF; length: 14; D: NA; V: TRBV28; J: TRBJ2-5; size: NA
DNA: TGTGCCAGCAGCTGGAAGTCGGGGGGCGAGACCCAGTACTTC; CDR3: CASSWKSGGETQYF; length: 14; D: NA; V: TRBV7-9; J: TRBJ2-5; size: NA
DNA: TGCGCCAGTGGAGGGGGGACTGAAGCTTTCTTT; CDR3: CASGGGTEAFF; length: 11; D: NA; V: TRBV10-2; J: TRBJ1-1; size: NA
DNA: TGTGCCAGCAGCCCGCCGGGGTCTAACTATGGCTACACCTTC; CDR3: CASSPPGSNYGYTF; length: 14; D: NA; V: TRBV7-9; J: TRBJ1-2; size: few
DNA: TGTGCCAGCAGGAGAGGGACGGGGAACACTGAAGCTTTCTTT; CDR3: CASRRGTGNTEAFF; length: 14; D: NA; V: TRBV7-3; J: TRBJ1-1; size: NA
DNA: TGTGCCAGCTCACCAATACAGGATTTGGGTGAGCAGTACTTC; CDR3: CASSPIQDLGEQYF; length: 14; D: NA; V: TRBV18; J: TRBJ2-7; size: NA
DNA: TGCAGTGCCGAAATCAGGGGAGTTGAGTATTTT; CDR3: CSAEIRGVEYF; length: 11; D: NA; V: TRBV20-1; J: TRBJ2-3; size: few
DNA: TGCAGTGCTAGGACAGGGGGCCGGGATGAGCAGTTCTTC; CDR3: CSARTGGRDEQFF; length: 13; D: TRBD1; V: TRBV20-1; J: TRBJ2-1; size: few
DNA: TGTGCCAGCAGCCAAGATGGCACGAGCTCCTATAATTCACCCCTCCACTTT; CDR3: CASSQDGTSSYNSPLHF; length: 17; D: NA; V: TRBV14; J: TRBJ1-6; size: NA
DNA: TGCGCCAGTATTCAGGACAGGGTGGAGAACACCGGGGAGCTGTTTTTT; CDR3: CASIQDRVENTGELFF; length: 16; D: TRBD1; V: TRBV5-1; J: TRBJ2-2; size: NA
DNA: TGTGCCAGCAGCTTTGGCAGGGGGAGGTACGAGCAGTACTTC; CDR3: CASSFGRGRYEQYF; length: 14; D: NA; V: TRBV5-4; J: TRBJ2-7; size: many
DNA: TGTGCCAGCAGCTTCGCGGGGGGGCTCGGGAGCTCCTACAATGAGCAGTTCTTC; CDR3: CASSFAGGLGSSYNEQFF; length: 18; D: TRBD2; V: TRBV7-2; J: TRBJ2-1; size: NA
DNA: TGTGCCAGCAGTCCCACAAACCCCTTCGTAGATGAGCAGTTCTTC; CDR3: CASSPTNPFVDEQFF; length: 15; D: NA; V: TRBV6-5; J: TRBJ2-1; size: NA
DNA: TGCGCCAGCAGCCCTTTAGCGGGGGGGCCTGGGGCAGAGACCCAGTACTTC; CDR3: CASSPLAGGPGAETQYF; length: 17; D: TRBD2; V: TRBV5-1; J: TRBJ2-5; size: NA
DNA: TGTGCCAGCAGTCTAGGGATAGGCACCGGGGAGCTGTTTTTT; CDR3: CASSLGIGTGELFF; length: 14; D: NA; V: TRBV12-3/TRBV12-4; J: TRBJ2-2; size: NA
DNA: TGCAGCGGCCAGACAGGGGGCGCCTATGGCTACACCTTC; CDR3: CSGQTGGAYGYTF; length: 13; D: TRBD1; V: TRBV29-1; J: TRBJ1-2; size: NA
DNA: TGTGCCAGCAATCGGTACACTAGCACAGATACGCAGTATTTT; CDR3: CASNRYTSTDTQYF; length: 14; D: NA; V: TRBV7-2; J: TRBJ2-3; size: NA
DNA: TGTGCCAGCAGCTTACAGCAGGGTAGCACAGATACGCAGTATTTT; CDR3: CASSLQQGSTDTQYF; length: 15; D: NA; V: TRBV7-3; J: TRBJ2-3; size: NA
DNA: TGTGCCAGAGAATCAGGCGAGTATGGCTACACCTTC; CDR3: CARESGEYGYTF; length: 12; D: NA; V: TRBV2; J: TRBJ1-2; size: NA
DNA: TGTGCCAGCACCCCAGGGAGGATAACGTTCACCGGGGAGCTGTTTTTT; CDR3: CASTPGRITFTGELFF; length: 16; D: NA; V: TRBV7-9; J: TRBJ2-2; size: few
DNA: TGTGCAAGCAGCGTCCTCGGACGAGGGGCTGGAAACACCATATATTTT; CDR3: CASSVLGRGAGNTIYF; length: 16; D: NA; V: TRBV9; J: TRBJ1-3; size: once
DNA: TGTGCCATCAGTGGAGAACAGGACAGAAACTACGAGCAGTACTTC; CDR3: CAISGEQDRNYEQYF; length: 15; D: NA; V: TRBV10-3; J: TRBJ2-7; size: NA
DNA: TGTGCCAGCAGCCCTCGAGCGACAGGGGGCGCGGATACGCAGTATTTT; CDR3: CASSPRATGGADTQYF; length: 16; D: TRBD1; V: TRBV7-2; J: TRBJ2-3; size: NA
DNA: TGCGCCAGCAGCTTGGGGGCCTTATCCAATGAAAAACTGTTTTTT; CDR3: CASSLGALSNEKLFF; length: 15; D: NA; V: TRBV5-1; J: TRBJ1-4; size: NA
DNA: TGCGCCAGCAGCTCGACAGGGAACGCTGAAGCTTTCTTT; CDR3: CASSSTGNAEAFF; length: 13; D: TRBD1; V: TRBV5-1; J: TRBJ1-1; size: few
DNA: TGTGCCAGCAGCTTGGACACGTCGGGAAACACCATATATTTT; CDR3: CASSLDTSGNTIYF; length: 14; D: NA; V: TRBV7-2; J: TRBJ1-3; size: many
DNA: TGTGCCAGCAAGCTAGACACTGAAGCTTTCTTT; CDR3: CASKLDTEAFF; length: 11; D: NA; V: TRBV12-3/TRBV12-4; J: TRBJ1-1; size: NA
DNA: TGTGCCACCAGTGAATCGGACAGGACCTACGAGCAGTACTTC; CDR3: CATSESDRTYEQYF; length: 14; D: TRBD1; V: TRBV24-1; J: TRBJ2-7; size: NA
DNA: TGTGCCAGCAGCCAAGGACTAGCAGGTGAGCAGTTCTTC; CDR3: CASSQGLAGEQFF; length: 13; D: TRBD2; V: TRBV7-3; J: TRBJ2-1; size: few
DNA: TGTGCCAGCAGTCCTCCAGGGAACGGGGCCAACGTCCTGACTTTC; CDR3: CASSPPGNGANVLTF; length: 15; D: NA; V: TRBV7-9; J: TRBJ2-6; size: NA
DNA: TGTGCCAGCAGCTCGCCGAAAGGCCGTATCTACAATGAGCAGTTCTTC; CDR3: CASSSPKGRIYNEQFF; length: 16; D: NA; V: TRBV7-8; J: TRBJ2-1; size: few
DNA: TGCAGTGCGAGTCGGACAGGGGACTTCACCGGGGAGCTGTTTTTT; CDR3: CSASRTGDFTGELFF; length: 15; D: TRBD1; V: TRBV20-1; J: TRBJ2-2; size: few
DNA: TGTGCCACCAGCGGGTCTCGCTCCTACAATGAGCAGTTCTTC; CDR3: CATSGSRSYNEQFF; length: 14; D: NA; V: TRBV15; J: TRBJ2-1; size: few
DNA: TGCAGCGTAACTTCACTAGCGGGGGCCGTGGAGACCCAGTACTTC; CDR3: CSVTSLAGAVETQYF; length: 15; D: TRBD2; V: TRBV29-1; J: TRBJ2-5; size: few
DNA: TGCGCCAGCAGCTCGACAGGGGAGCCCCGTTACGAGCAGTACTTC; CDR3: CASSSTGEPRYEQYF; length: 15; D: TRBD1; V: TRBV5-1; J: TRBJ2-7; size: many